The clone carrying this T cell receptor beta chain was seen a few times. What it binds is not known. The data stem from a study of early T cells in non-severe SARS-CoV-2 infection. Study details: Chains stayed unpaired after sequencing of bulk RNA from unsorted whole blood. Broader study findings: CD4 and private specificities were missed by VDJdb matching, which favored anti-spike CD8 responses.

Attachment of unique molecular identifiers to individual cDNA molecules was performed. TCRdb passed the 5' RACE reads through MiXCR, listing each CDR3 protein once. The profile covers over 80,000 distinct CDR3 sequences, with approximately 12% appearing a single time and about 4.6% taken by the ten largest. The clonotype originates from an adult who was a healthcare worker with PCR-confirmed SARS-CoV-2 infection or an uninfected control (not recorded which). The sequencing used whole blood, collected at baseline.

CDR3 residues: CASSFSQGHTEAFF. The DNA for the CDR3 is TGTGCCAGCAGCTTCTCTCAGGGGCACACTGAAGCTTTCTTT. J is TRBJ1-1 and V is TRBV7-9, with D possibly TRBD1 on 6 matching bases. Between the trimmed V and J ends, which lost 3 bases and 3 bases, there was a span of 11 bases. Germline assignment: CDR1 SEHNR and CDR2 FQNEAQ (reference sequence). The length of the CDR3 is 14 residues.